Ten or more counts support the clone carrying this T cell receptor beta chain. The germline V gene encodes CDR1 SGHVS and CDR2 FQNEAQ. CDR3 length: 16 amino acids. Trimming left V 4 bases short and J 0 bases short, with 13 bases between. The data stem from a study of prognosis after radiotherapy for stage I lung cancer. CDR3 of TCR beta was amplified from genomic DNA via a two-round multiplex PCR. Specific primers for each TRBV and TRBJ gene were what first-round PCR used. MiXCR, applied by TCRdb to the multiplex PCR reads, yields one record per CDR3 protein. The sample lists about 24,000 distinct CDR3 sequences, approximately 40% occurring once.

The chain has TRBV7-8 and TRBJ1-3, with D perhaps TRBD1 (5 bases). The sample was PBMCs, taken before or after stereotactic body radiation therapy (not recorded which). The source is a donor at least 50 years old with non-small cell lung cancer. CDR3 bases: TGTGCCAGCAGCTGGGGGAGGGACCCCTCTGGAAACACCATATATTTT. Protein: CASSWGRDPSGNTIYF. The whole variable domain, remainder taken from reference TRBV7-8 and TRBJ1-3, is GAGVSQSPRYKVAKRGQDVALRCDPISGHVSLFWYQQALGQGPEFLTYFQNEAQLDKSGLPSDRFFAERPEGSVSTLKIQRTQQEDSAVYLCASSWGRDPSGNTIYFGEGSWLTVV.